A single sample gave rise to the 8 T cell receptor beta chains below, sequenced in a study of T cell changes during pregnancy in multiple sclerosis. Here immunoSEQ multiplex PCR was the method, and the copy in TCRdb shows in-frame clones only, minus some. The profile shows roughly 40,000 clones, roughly 90% of them singletons. Sequencing used CD4+ T cells from peripheral blood mononuclear cells, obtained in the third trimester of pregnancy. These receptors came from a female donor with multiple sclerosis, enrolled in a pregnancy study.

The chain employs TRBV11-3 and TRBJ2-2; the match to TRBD2 covers 9 bases. Germline V CDR1 and CDR2: SGHNT, YENEEA. V lost 6 bases, J lost 3 bases, and 5 bases stayed unmatched. The CDR3 is 15 amino acids. The CDR3 reads CASRSGGKDTGELFF. The CDR3 DNA follows: TGTGCCAGCAGAAGCGGGGGGAAAGACACCGGGGAGCTGTTTTTT.

The chain recombines TRBV5-4 with TRBJ2-7; 10 positions agree with TRBD2. CDR1 is SGHNT, CDR2 YYREEE, per germline (reference sequence). With V trimmed by 3 bases and J by 0 bases, 3 bases remained unmatched. This CDR3 has 15 residues. The CDR3 DNA sequence: TGTGCCAGCAGCTCTAGCGGGAGTGGCTCCTACGAGCAGTACTTC. It translates to CASSSSGSGSYEQYF.

V is TRBV29-1 and J is TRBJ1-5; possibly TRBD1 for D (6 bases). This CDR3 is 13 amino acids long. Trimming removed 7 bases at V and 3 bases at J, with 13 bases between. Germline lookup yields CDR1 SQVTM and CDR2 ANQGSEA. The CDR3 nucleotides are TGCAGCGCGGGTGGGGGGGCCAATCAGCCCCAGCATTTT. Its translation is CSAGGGANQPQHF.

This sequence joins TRBV6-1 and TRBJ1-4, with D possibly matching TRBD1 (5 bases). Germline assignment: CDR1 MNHNS and CDR2 SASEGT. V lost 4 bases to trimming and J lost 4 bases, with 7 bases between them. This CDR3 is 13 amino acids long. CDR3 nucleotide sequence: TGTGCCAGCAGTGTGACAGTTAATGAAAAACTGTTTTTT. Translation gives CASSVTVNEKLFF.

This chain links TRBV5-4 with TRBJ2-5; TRBD1 might be the D (7 bases). Trimming cost V 3 bases and J 5 bases, with 11 bases left between them. The length of the CDR3 is 13 residues. Germline CDR1 SGHNT, CDR2 YYREEE (reference sequence). Written as DNA, the CDR3 is TGTGCCAGCAGCTCGACAGGGAGGGAGACCCAGTACTTC. It encodes CASSSTGRETQYF.

The chain employs TRBV5-1 and TRBJ2-7; 8 bases are a match to TRBD2. V was clipped by 0 bases and J by 3 bases; unmatched bases: 5. This CDR3 region has 15 residues. Germline V gene sequence: CDR1 SGHRS, CDR2 YFSETQ. This CDR3 is CASSLALGGVYEQYF. CDR3 sequence (DNA): TGCGCCAGCAGCTTGGCCCTCGGGGGGGTCTACGAGCAGTACTTC.

In nucleotides, the CDR3 is TGTGCCTGGAACAGCGGCTATGGCTACACCTTC. Translated: CAWNSGYGYTF. The genes are TRBV30 and TRBJ1-2; D not certain. Germline CDR1 GTSNPN, CDR2 SVGIG (reference sequence). Trimming cost V 4 bases and J 4 bases, with 7 bases left between them. The CDR3 is 11 amino acids.

The chain links TRBV6-5 to TRBJ1-5; D perhaps matches TRBD1 (5 bases). Germline V CDR1 and CDR2: MNHEY, SVGAGI. V lost 6 bases to trimming and J lost 8 bases, with 17 bases between them. CDR3 length: 14 amino acids. CDR3 loop: CASSTDSLIEPQHF. For the CDR3, the DNA is TGTGCCAGCAGCACCGACAGTCTAATTGAGCCCCAGCATTTT.